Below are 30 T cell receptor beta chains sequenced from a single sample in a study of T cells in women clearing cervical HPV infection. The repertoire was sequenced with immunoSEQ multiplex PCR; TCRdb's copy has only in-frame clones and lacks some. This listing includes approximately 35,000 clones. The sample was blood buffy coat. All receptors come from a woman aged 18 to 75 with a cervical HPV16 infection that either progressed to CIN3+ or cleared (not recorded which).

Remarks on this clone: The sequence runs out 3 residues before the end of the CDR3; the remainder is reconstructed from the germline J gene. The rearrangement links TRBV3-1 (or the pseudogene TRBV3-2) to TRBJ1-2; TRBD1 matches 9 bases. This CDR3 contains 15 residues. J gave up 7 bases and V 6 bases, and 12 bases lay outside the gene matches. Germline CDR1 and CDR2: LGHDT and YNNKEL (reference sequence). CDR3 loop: CASSGPGQGRFGYTF. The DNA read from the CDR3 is TGTGCCAGCAGTGGCCCGGGACAGGGTAGGTTTGGC.

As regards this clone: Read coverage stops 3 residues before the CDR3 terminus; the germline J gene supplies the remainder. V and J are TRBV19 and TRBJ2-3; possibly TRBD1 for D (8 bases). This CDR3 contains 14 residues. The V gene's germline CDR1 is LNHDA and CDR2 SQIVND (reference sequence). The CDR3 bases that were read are TGTGCCAGTAGTAACAGGGGGAGGGATCAGCCG. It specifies CASSNRGRDQP. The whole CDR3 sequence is CASSNRGRDQPQYF.

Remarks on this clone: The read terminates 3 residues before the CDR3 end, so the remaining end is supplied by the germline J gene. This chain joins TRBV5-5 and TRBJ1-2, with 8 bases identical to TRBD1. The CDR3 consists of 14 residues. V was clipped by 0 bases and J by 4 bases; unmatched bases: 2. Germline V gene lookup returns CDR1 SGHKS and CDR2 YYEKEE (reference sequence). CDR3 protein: CASSLETGAYGYTF. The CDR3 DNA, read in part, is TGTGCCAGCAGCTTGGAGACAGGGGCCTATGGC.

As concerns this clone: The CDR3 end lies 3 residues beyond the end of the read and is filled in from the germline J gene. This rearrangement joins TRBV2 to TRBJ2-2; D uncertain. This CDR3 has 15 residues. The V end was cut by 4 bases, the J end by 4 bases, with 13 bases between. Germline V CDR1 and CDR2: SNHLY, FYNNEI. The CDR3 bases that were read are TGTGCCAGCAGTGCCCCTAGTCGGAGCACCGGGGAG. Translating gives CASSAPSRSTGE. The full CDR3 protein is CASSAPSRSTGELFF.

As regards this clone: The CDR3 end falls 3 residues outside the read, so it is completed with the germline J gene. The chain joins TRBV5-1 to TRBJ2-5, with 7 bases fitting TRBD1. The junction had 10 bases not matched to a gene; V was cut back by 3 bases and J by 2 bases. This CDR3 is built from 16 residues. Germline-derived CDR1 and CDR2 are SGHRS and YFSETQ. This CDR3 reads CASSSIPNRGQETQYF. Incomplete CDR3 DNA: TGCGCCAGCAGCTCGATACCGAACAGGGGTCAAGAGACC.

The sequenced CDR3 bases are TGCGCCAGCAGCTTGCGCGGGGGGCTCGGTATTAAAAGCACAGATACG. Its protein product is CASSLRGGLGIKSTDT. Given in full, the CDR3 is CASSLRGGLGIKSTDTQYF. J is TRBJ2-3 and V is TRBV5-1; 8 bases line up with TRBD2. The sequenced fragment ends 3 residues before the CDR3 boundary, so the rest is inferred from the germline J gene. V lost 1 base and J lost 0; bases outside the gene matches: 13. CDR3 size: 19 residues. Per germline, CDR1 SGHRS and CDR2 YFSETQ. Using reference TRBV5-1 and TRBJ2-3 for the parts outside the CDR3, the full variable domain is KAGVTQTPRYLIKTRGQQVTLSCSPISGHRSVSWYQQTPGQGLQFLFEYFSETQRNKGNFPGRFSGRQFSNSRSEMNVSTLELGDSALYLCASSLRGGLGIKSTDTQYFGPGTRLTVL.

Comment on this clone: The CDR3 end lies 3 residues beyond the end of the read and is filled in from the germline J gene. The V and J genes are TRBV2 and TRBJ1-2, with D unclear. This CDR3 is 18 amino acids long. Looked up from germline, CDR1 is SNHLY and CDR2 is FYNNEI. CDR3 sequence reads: CASSEGIRQAKTPWGYTF. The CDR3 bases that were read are TGTGCCAGCAGTGAAGGGATTCGGCAGGCCAAAACCCCGTGGGGC.

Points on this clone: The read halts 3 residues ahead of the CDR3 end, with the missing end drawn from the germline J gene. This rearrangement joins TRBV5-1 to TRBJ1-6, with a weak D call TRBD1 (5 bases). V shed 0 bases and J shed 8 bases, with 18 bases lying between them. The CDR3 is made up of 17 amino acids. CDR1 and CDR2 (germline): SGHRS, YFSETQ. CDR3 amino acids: CASSLAGGPGVDSPLHF. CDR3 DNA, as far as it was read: TGCGCCAGCAGCTTGGCCGGAGGTCCGGGGGTTGATTCACCC.

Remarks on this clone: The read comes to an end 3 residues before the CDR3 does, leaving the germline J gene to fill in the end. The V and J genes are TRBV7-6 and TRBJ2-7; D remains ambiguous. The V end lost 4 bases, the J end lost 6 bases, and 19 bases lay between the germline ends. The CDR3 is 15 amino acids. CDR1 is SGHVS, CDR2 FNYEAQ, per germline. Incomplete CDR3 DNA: TGTGCCAGCAGCTCCAAGAAGACTGGTTACGGCGAG. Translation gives CASSSKKTGYGE. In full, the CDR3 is CASSSKKTGYGEQYF.

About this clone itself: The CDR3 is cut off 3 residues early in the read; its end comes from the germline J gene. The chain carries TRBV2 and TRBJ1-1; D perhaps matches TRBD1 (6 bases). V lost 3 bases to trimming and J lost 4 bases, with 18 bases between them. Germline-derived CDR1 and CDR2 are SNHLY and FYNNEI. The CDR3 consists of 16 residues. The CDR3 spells CASSDPAGGQGTEAFF. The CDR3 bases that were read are TGTGCCAGCAGTGATCCCGCCGGGGGGCAAGGCACTGAA.

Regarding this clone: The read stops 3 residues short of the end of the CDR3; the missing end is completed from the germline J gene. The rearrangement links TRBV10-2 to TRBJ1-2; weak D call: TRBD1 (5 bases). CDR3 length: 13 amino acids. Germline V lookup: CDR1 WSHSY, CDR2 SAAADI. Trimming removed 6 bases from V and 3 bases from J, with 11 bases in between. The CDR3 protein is CASSGRGDYGYTF. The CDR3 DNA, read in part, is TGCGCCAGCAGCGGTAGGGGTGACTATGGC.

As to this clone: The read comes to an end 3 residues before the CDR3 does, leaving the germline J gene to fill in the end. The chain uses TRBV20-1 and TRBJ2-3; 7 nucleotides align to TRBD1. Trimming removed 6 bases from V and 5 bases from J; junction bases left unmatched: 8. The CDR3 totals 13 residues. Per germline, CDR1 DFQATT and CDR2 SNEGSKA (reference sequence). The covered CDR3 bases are TGCAGTGCGTCAGGACAGGAGCTAGATACG. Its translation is CSASGQELDT. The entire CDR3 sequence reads CSASGQELDTQYF.

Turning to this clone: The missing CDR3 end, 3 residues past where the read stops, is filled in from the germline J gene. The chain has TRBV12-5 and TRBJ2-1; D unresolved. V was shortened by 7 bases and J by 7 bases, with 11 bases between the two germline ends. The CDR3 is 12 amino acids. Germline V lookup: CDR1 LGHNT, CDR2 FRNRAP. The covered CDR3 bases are TGTGCTAGTGCCATTAGCCGGAATGAG. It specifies CASAISRNE. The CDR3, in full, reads CASAISRNEQFF.

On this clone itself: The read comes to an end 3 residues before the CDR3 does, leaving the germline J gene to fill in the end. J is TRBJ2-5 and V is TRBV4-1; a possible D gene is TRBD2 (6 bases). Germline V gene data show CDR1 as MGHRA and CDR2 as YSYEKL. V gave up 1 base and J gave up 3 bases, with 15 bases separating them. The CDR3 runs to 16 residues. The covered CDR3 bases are TGCGCCAGCAGCCAAGGGTGGCAGCGGGTGGAAGAGACC. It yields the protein CASSQGWQRVEET. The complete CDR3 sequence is CASSQGWQRVEETQYF.

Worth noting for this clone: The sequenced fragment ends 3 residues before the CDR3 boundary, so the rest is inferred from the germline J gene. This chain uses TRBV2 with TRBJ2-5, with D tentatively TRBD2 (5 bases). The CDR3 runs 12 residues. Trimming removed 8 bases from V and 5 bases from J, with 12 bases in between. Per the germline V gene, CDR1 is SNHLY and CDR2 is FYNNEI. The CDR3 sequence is CASYSGVETQYF. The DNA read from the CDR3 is TGTGCCAGCTACAGCGGTGTGGAGACC.

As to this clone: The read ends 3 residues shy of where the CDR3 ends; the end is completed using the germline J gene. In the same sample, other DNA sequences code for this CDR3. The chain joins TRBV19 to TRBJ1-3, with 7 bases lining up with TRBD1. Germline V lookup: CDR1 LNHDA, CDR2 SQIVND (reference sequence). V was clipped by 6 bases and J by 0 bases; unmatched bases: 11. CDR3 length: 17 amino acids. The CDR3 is CASRVGGTDRSGNTIYF. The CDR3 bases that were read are TGTGCCAGTAGAGTGGGAGGGACAGACCGCTCTGGAAACACC. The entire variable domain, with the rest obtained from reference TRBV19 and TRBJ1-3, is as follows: DGGITQSPKYLFRKEGQNVTLSCEQNLNHDAMYWYRQDPGQGLRLIYYSQIVNDFQKGDIAEGYSVSREKKESFPLTVTSAQKNPTAFYLCASRVGGTDRSGNTIYFGEGSWLTVV.

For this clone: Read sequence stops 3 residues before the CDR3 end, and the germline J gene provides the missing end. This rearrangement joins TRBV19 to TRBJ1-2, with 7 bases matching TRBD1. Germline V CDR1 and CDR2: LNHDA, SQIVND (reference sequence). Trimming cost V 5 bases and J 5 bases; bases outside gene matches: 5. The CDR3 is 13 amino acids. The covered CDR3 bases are TGTGCCAGTAGTGCGGACAGGTTATATGGC. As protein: CASSADRLYG. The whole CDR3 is CASSADRLYGYTF.

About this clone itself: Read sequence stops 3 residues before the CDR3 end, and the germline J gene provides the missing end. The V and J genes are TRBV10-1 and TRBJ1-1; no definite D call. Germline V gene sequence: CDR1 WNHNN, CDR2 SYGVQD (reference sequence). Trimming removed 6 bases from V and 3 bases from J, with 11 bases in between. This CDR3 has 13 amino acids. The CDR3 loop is CASRASFDTEAFF. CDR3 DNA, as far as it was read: TGCGCCAGCAGGGCAAGTTTCGACACTGAA.

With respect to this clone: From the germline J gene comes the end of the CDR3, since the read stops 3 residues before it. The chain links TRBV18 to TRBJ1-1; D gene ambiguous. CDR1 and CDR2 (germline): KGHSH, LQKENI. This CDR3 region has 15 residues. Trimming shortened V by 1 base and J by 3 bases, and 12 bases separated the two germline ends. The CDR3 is CASSPLPGFDTEAFF. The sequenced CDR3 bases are TGTGCCAGCTCACCACTACCAGGTTTTGACACTGAA.

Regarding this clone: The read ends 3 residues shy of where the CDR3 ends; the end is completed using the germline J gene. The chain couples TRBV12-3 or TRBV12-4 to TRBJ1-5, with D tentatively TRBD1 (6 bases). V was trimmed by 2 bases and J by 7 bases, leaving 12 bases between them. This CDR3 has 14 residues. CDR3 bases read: TGTGCCAGCAGTTTAACTACAGGGAGGCAGCCC. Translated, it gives CASSLTTGRQP. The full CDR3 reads CASSLTTGRQPQHF.

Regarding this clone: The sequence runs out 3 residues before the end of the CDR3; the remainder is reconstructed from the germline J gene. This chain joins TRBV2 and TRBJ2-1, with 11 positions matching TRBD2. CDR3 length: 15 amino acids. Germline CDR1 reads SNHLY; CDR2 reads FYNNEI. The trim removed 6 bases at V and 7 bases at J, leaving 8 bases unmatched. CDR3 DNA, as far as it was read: TGTGCCAGCAGCAAACTAGCGGGAGTTTCTAATGAG. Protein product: CASSKLAGVSNE. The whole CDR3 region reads CASSKLAGVSNEQFF.

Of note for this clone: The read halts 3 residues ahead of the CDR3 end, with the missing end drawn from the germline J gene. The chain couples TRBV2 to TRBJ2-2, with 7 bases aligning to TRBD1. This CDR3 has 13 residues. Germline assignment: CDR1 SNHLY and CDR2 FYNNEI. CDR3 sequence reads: CASRTYRGSPLFF. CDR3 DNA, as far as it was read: TGTGCCAGCAGAACCTACAGGGGCTCACCG.

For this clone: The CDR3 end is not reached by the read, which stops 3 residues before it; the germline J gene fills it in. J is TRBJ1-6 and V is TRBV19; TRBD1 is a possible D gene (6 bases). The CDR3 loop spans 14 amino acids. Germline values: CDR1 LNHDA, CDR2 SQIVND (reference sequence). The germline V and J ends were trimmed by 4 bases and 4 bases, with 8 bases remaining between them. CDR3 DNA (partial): TGTGCCAGTAGTAGAGGACAGTATAATTCACCC. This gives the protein CASSRGQYNSP. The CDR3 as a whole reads CASSRGQYNSPLHF.

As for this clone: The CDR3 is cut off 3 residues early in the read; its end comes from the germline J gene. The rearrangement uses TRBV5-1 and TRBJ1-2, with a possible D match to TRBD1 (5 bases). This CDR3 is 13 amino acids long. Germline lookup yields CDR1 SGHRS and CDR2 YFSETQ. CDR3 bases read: TGCGCCAGCAGCTTAGACAACCAGGGCGGC. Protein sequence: CASSLDNQGG. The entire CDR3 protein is CASSLDNQGGYTF.

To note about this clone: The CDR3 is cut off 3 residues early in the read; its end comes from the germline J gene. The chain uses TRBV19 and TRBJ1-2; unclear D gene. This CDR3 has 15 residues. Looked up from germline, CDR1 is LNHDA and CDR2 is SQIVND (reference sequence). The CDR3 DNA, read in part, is TGTGCCAGTAGTAAGACTAGCGGTACGACCTACGAC. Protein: CASSKTSGTTYD. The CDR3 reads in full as CASSKTSGTTYDYTF.

The CDR3: CASSLVRNSPLHF. CDR3 bases read: TGTGCCAGCAGTTTGGTCAGGAATTCACCC. The genes are TRBV6-2 or TRBV6-3 and TRBJ1-6; D is unclear. The read ends 3 residues before the CDR3 terminus; that terminus is restored from the germline J gene. Trimming stripped 4 bases from V and 7 bases from J, with 8 bases between. CDR1 is MNHEY, CDR2 SVGEGT, per germline. The CDR3 loop spans 13 amino acids.

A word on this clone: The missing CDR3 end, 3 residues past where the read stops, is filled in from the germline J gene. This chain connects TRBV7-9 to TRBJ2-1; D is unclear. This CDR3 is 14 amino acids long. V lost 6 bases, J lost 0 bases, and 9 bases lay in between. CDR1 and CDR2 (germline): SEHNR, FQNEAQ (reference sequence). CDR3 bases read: TGTGCCAGCAGAACAGACGGCTCCTACAATGAG. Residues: CASRTDGSYNE. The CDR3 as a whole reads CASRTDGSYNEQFF.

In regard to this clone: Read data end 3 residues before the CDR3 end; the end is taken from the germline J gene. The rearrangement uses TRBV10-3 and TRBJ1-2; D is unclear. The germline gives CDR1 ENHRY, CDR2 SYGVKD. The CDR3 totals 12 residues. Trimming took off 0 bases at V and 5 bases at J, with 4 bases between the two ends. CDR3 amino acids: CAISESSYGYTF. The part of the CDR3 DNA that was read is TGTGCCATCAGTGAGTCGTCGTATGGC.

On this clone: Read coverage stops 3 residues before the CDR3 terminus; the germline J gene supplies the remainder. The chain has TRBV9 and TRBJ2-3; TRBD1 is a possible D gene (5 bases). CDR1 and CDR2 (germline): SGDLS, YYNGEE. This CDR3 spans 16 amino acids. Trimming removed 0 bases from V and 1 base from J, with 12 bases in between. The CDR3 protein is CASSVDSGLGTDTQYF. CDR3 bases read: TGTGCCAGCAGCGTAGATTCAGGGTTGGGCACAGATACG.

The covered CDR3 bases are TGTGCCAGCAGTGACCCAACTAGCGTTAAACAAGAGACC. Translated: CASSDPTSVKQET. The entire CDR3 is CASSDPTSVKQETQYF. The J gene is TRBJ2-5, the V gene TRBV2; TRBD2 matches at 7 bases. The read gets to within 3 residues of the CDR3 end, and the germline J gene fills in the rest. Germline trimming cut 3 bases from V and 2 bases from J; bases unmatched to any gene: 9. CDR3 length: 16 residues. In germline, CDR1 is SNHLY, CDR2 FYNNEI.